This entry lists 32 T cell receptor beta chains sequenced from one sample in a study of EBV T-cell therapy then PD-1 blockade in nasopharyngeal carcinoma. As to treatment: AdE1-LMPpoly-expanded autologous EBV-specific T-cell therapy followed by anti-PD-1 nivolumab. Sequencing was performed with immunoSEQ multiplex PCR; in TCRdb, only in-frame clones are kept and a portion is missing. The data show some 19,000 clones, with roughly 84% seen just once and roughly 30% held by the top ten. Antigen specificity for these receptors is unknown. The material was CD8+ T cells from blood, obtained at approximately day 31 from a patient whose treatment included autologous EBV-specific T cells and nivolumab. All receptors derive from a man aged 35-49 years with nasopharyngeal carcinoma.

The J gene is TRBJ2-1, the V gene TRBV6-6; 11 bases line up with TRBD1. Germline V CDR1 and CDR2: MNHNY, SVGAGI (reference sequence). The CDR3 length is 14 residues. With V trimmed by 4 bases and J by 7 bases, 3 bases remained unmatched. CDR3 loop: CASSFRDRGNEQFF. The CDR3, as DNA: TGTGCCAGCAGTTTCCGGGACAGGGGGAATGAGCAGTTCTTC.

This clone came up once. The rearrangement joins TRBV4-3 to TRBJ1-6; a weak D match, TRBD1 (6 bases). V lost 0 bases and J lost 6, with 9 bases in between. The CDR3 has 15 amino acids. Germline V lookup: CDR1 LGHNA, CDR2 YSLEER. CDR3: CASSQDLGANSPLHF. The DNA for the CDR3 is TGCGCCAGCAGCCAAGATTTGGGGGCTAATTCACCCCTCCACTTT.

The CDR3 protein is CASSSFRGGANEKLFF. For the CDR3, the DNA is TGTGCCAGCAGCTCCTTCCGGGGGGGGGCTAATGAAAAACTGTTTTTT. The chain recombines TRBV7-9 with TRBJ1-4, with D possibly matching TRBD1 (5 bases). The CDR3 sequence is 16 residues long. CDR1 is SEHNR, CDR2 FQNEAQ, per germline (reference sequence). Trimming stripped 4 bases from V and 3 bases from J, with 15 bases between.

V is TRBV4-1 and J is TRBJ1-1; 8 nucleotides agree with TRBD1. Per the germline V gene, CDR1 is MGHRA and CDR2 is YSYEKL. The CDR3 is made up of 19 amino acids. V shed 0 bases, J shed 5 bases, and the junction held 17 bases outside the gene matches. Here the CDR3 DNA reads TGCGCCAGCAGCCAAGATAATTCGGGCAGGGGGCGCGGAAGGACTGAAGCTTTCTTT. Translation: CASSQDNSGRGRGRTEAFF.

This chain uses TRBV10-3 with TRBJ2-7; D possibly corresponds to TRBD2 (5 bases). V gave up 9 bases and J gave up 4 bases, with 10 bases separating them. CDR1 and CDR2 from the germline V gene are ENHRY and SYGVKD. CDR3 length: 11 amino acids. CDR3 sequence: CAINEGYEQYF. CDR3 coding DNA: TGTGCCATAAATGAGGGATACGAGCAGTACTTC.

Written as DNA, the CDR3 is TGTGCCAGCAGCCAAAATGAGGCGGGGCGGCCAGATACGCAGTATTTT. It is translated as CASSQNEAGRPDTQYF. J is TRBJ2-3 and V is TRBV4-2; D may be TRBD2 (6 bases). The length of the CDR3 is 16 residues. Trimming pared 2 bases from V and 4 bases from J, leaving 16 bases between. Per the germline V gene, CDR1 is LGHNA and CDR2 is YNFKEQ.

The V gene is TRBV4-1, the J gene TRBJ2-3; possible D gene TRBD2, 7 bases. The length of the CDR3 is 18 residues. The V and J ends lost 4 bases and 4 bases respectively, with 24 bases between them. The V gene's germline CDR1 is MGHRA and CDR2 YSYEKL. The CDR3: CASSPDSRGGAGADTQYF. CDR3 DNA sequence: TGCGCCAGCAGCCCCGACTCTAGGGGGGGGGCCGGAGCAGATACGCAGTATTTT.

CDR3 sequence reads: CASSYRPRYEQYF. CDR3 DNA: TGTGCCAGCAGTTACAGGCCGCGATACGAGCAGTACTTC. The genes are TRBV6-2 or TRBV6-3 and TRBJ2-7; no definite D call. This CDR3 has 13 amino acids. Germline V lookup: CDR1 MNHEY, CDR2 SVGEGT. V lost 2 bases and J lost 4, with 9 bases in between.

The rearrangement links TRBV15 to TRBJ1-1; D unclear. The CDR3 runs to 16 residues. Trimming cost V 0 bases and J 4 bases, with 15 bases left between them. CDR1 and CDR2 (germline): LNHNV, YYDKDF (reference sequence). CDR3 residues: CATSRDNIDRGTEAFF. CDR3 nucleotides: TGTGCCACCAGCAGAGATAACATCGATCGGGGCACTGAAGCTTTCTTT. Looking up the rest from reference TRBV15 and TRBJ1-1 gives the full variable domain: DAMVIQNPRYQVTQFGKPVTLSCSQTLNHNVMYWYQQKSSQAPKLLFHYYDKDFNNEADTPDNFQSRRPNTSFCFLDIRSPGLGDTAMYLCATSRDNIDRGTEAFFGQGTRLTVV.

The chain is built from TRBV21-1 and TRBJ2-5. TRBV21-1 is a listed pseudogene. The CDR3 loop spans 13 amino acids. CDR3 region: CASSGRDRETQYF. The CDR3, as DNA: TGTGCCAGCAGCGGCCGGGACCGAGAGACCCAGTACTTC.

The genes are TRBV2 and TRBJ2-5; D may match TRBD1 or TRBD2 (5 bases each). This CDR3 is built from 18 residues. Per the germline V gene, CDR1 is SNHLY and CDR2 is FYNNEI. V was trimmed by 0 bases and J by 2 bases, leaving 19 bases between them. The CDR3 region has the DNA TGTGCCAGCAGTGAAGCGAGCCGGGGCCTGATCAGTCAAGAGACCCAGTACTTC. It yields the protein CASSEASRGLISQETQYF.

Only a few counts were recorded for this clone. The chain joins TRBV4-3 to TRBJ1-5; 10 positions agree with TRBD1. The germline CDR1 and CDR2 sequences are LGHNA and YSLEER. CDR3 length equals 14 residues. J lost 7 bases, V lost 3 bases, and 3 bases had no gene match. CDR3 sequence reads: CASSQDRGGQPQHF. CDR3 coding DNA: TGCGCCAGCAGCCAGGACAGGGGGGGCCAGCCCCAGCATTTT.

This clone was observed a few times. The rearrangement links TRBV6-5 to TRBJ1-1; TRBD1 is a possible D gene (5 bases). The CDR3 sequence is 11 residues long. The V end lost 8 bases, the J end lost 1 base, and 5 bases lay between the germline ends. From germline, CDR1 is MNHEY and CDR2 SVGAGI. This chain's CDR3 is CASGQNTEAFF. The CDR3 nucleotides are TGTGCCAGCGGACAGAACACTGAAGCTTTCTTT.

The chain combines TRBV4-3 with TRBJ2-7, with D possibly called TRBD1 or TRBD2 (5 bases each). From germline, CDR1 is LGHNA and CDR2 YSLEER. The CDR3 spans 13 residues. The V end lost 4 bases, the J end lost 6 bases, and 13 bases lay between the germline ends. The CDR3 is CASSRPLGGEQYF. CDR3 sequence (DNA): TGCGCCAGCAGCCGCCCCCTTGGGGGCGAGCAGTACTTC.

The chain has TRBV10-3 and TRBJ2-1, with TRBD2 matching 14 bases. J was trimmed by 3 bases and V by 3 bases; bases with no gene match: 7. From germline, CDR1 is ENHRY and CDR2 SYGVKD. CDR3 length: 18 residues. The CDR3 region has the DNA TGTGCCATCAGTGATAGACTAGCGGGGGGGCCGTTCTACAATGAGCAGTTCTTC. Protein product: CAISDRLAGGPFYNEQFF.

The chain recombines TRBV20-1 with TRBJ2-3, with a possible D match to TRBD2 (5 bases). Trimming removed 5 bases at V and 3 bases at J, with 6 bases between. The CDR3 sequence is 11 residues long. The germline V gene has CDR1 DFQATT and CDR2 SNEGSKA (reference sequence). The CDR3 protein is CSAGLTDTQYF. The CDR3 bases are TGCAGTGCTGGACTGACAGATACGCAGTATTTT.

This clone was recorded a few times. The chain recombines TRBV27 with TRBJ1-5; TRBD1 matches at 9 bases. The CDR3 length is 13 residues. J lost 5 bases, V lost 6 bases, and 2 bases had no gene match. Germline CDR1 MNHEY, CDR2 SMNVEV (reference sequence). The CDR3 nucleotides read TGTGCCAGCAGGGGACAGGGAGATCAGCCCCAGCATTTT. It encodes CASRGQGDQPQHF.

This CDR3 reads CASSVGTGAYEQYF. The CDR3 nucleotides are TGTGCCAGCAGCGTGGGGACAGGGGCCTACGAGCAGTACTTC. This rearrangement joins TRBV9 to TRBJ2-7; 10 bases match TRBD1. Losses at the gene ends were 2 bases for V and 2 bases for J; bases not matched to a gene: 1. CDR3 size: 14 residues. From germline, CDR1 is SGDLS and CDR2 YYNGEE.

The chain is built from TRBV4-1 and TRBJ1-1; tentatively, D is TRBD1 (6 bases). V lost 6 bases and J lost 1, with 15 bases in between. The CDR3 runs 15 residues. Germline CDR1 MGHRA, CDR2 YSYEKL. DNA of the CDR3: TGCGCCAGCAGACGAAAGTTACAGGGGAACACTGAAGCTTTCTTT. This codes for CASRRKLQGNTEAFF.

DNA of the CDR3: TGTGCCAGCAGCCCGGGACAGGGCACCGGGGAGCTGTTTTTT. As protein: CASSPGQGTGELFF. The chain uses TRBV7-6 and TRBJ2-2, with 9 bases aligning to TRBD1. Losses at the gene ends were 5 bases for V and 4 bases for J; bases not matched to a gene: 2. CDR3 length: 14 amino acids. The V gene's germline CDR1 is SGHVS and CDR2 FNYEAQ.

The chain couples TRBV6-4 to TRBJ2-2, with D perhaps matching TRBD2 (6 bases). CDR3 size: 15 residues. Trimming removed 3 bases from V and 4 bases from J, with 12 bases in between. CDR1 is MRHNA and CDR2 is SNTAGT in the germline V gene. The CDR3: CASSEDHGGTGELFF. DNA for the CDR3: TGTGCCAGCAGTGAAGACCACGGGGGCACCGGGGAGCTGTTTTTT.

This clone was seen a single time. This chain links TRBV10-3 with TRBJ2-2; no reliable D call. Germline CDR1 and CDR2: ENHRY and SYGVKD. The CDR3 has 16 amino acids. Between the trimmed V and J ends, which lost 6 bases and 0 bases, there was a span of 14 bases. The CDR3 is CAISFTENSNTGELFF. Here the CDR3 DNA reads TGTGCCATCAGCTTCACAGAGAACTCGAACACCGGGGAGCTGTTTTTT.

CDR3 sequence reads: CASSDSQRAFF. CDR3 coding DNA: TGTGCCAGCAGCGACTCTCAGCGAGCTTTCTTT. This chain links TRBV9 with TRBJ1-1, with D uncertain. The germline CDR1 and CDR2 sequences are SGDLS and YYNGEE. The CDR3 spans 11 residues. Trimming removed 3 bases at V and 10 bases at J, with 10 bases between.

This chain joins TRBV6-2 or TRBV6-3 and TRBJ1-1; TRBD1 might be the D (5 bases). Per germline, CDR1 MNHEY and CDR2 SVGEGT. The CDR3 length is 14 residues. V was shortened by 5 bases and J by 5 bases, with 15 bases between the two germline ends. The CDR3 nucleotides read TGTGCCAGCAGTGATCCGTGGGGGGGGACTGAAGCTTTCTTT. Residues: CASSDPWGGTEAFF.

The V and J genes are TRBV7-9 and TRBJ2-4, with 13 bases matching TRBD2. The V and J ends lost 4 bases and 7 bases, in that order; junction bases with no gene match: 7. Looked up from germline, CDR1 is SEHNR and CDR2 is FQNEAQ (reference sequence). CDR3 size: 16 residues. The CDR3 DNA is TGTGCCAGCAGCTCCCGGACTAGCGGGGGCGGGAACATTCAGTACTTC. It yields the protein CASSSRTSGGGNIQYF.

This chain links TRBV7-8 with TRBJ2-3, with D possibly being TRBD1 (5 bases). The CDR3 extends over 17 amino acids. In germline, CDR1 is SGHVS, CDR2 FQNEAQ. Trimming took off 6 bases at V and 0 bases at J, with 19 bases between the two ends. The CDR3 here is CASSLRPRGSSTDTQYF. CDR3 nucleotides: TGTGCCAGCAGTTTACGACCTAGGGGCTCTAGCACAGATACGCAGTATTTT.

This clone was found once. The V gene is TRBV6-4, the J gene TRBJ1-4, with unresolved D. V gave up 4 bases and J gave up 8 bases, with 14 bases separating them. The length of the CDR3 is 14 residues. Germline assignment: CDR1 MRHNA and CDR2 SNTAGT. The CDR3 DNA reads TGTGCCAGCAGTGCAGGAGGAATGGGCGAAAAACTGTTTTTT. Its translation is CASSAGGMGEKLFF.

The J gene is TRBJ2-7, the V gene TRBV27; TRBD1 matches 8 bases. CDR1 MNHEY and CDR2 SMNVEV come from the germline V gene (reference sequence). The J segment lost 3 bases and the V segment lost 6 bases, leaving 10 bases of the junction unmatched. CDR3 length equals 15 residues. CDR3 protein: CASSLRQGQDYEQYF. The CDR3 nucleotides are TGTGCCAGCAGCCTGAGACAGGGACAGGACTACGAGCAGTACTTC.

This chain joins TRBV4-1 and TRBJ2-5; D uncertain. Germline V lookup: CDR1 MGHRA, CDR2 YSYEKL. Trimming left V 1 base short and J 4 bases short, with 7 bases between. The CDR3 is made up of 13 amino acids. The CDR3 reads CASSQGSSETQYF. In DNA form, the CDR3 reads TGCGCCAGCAGCCAAGGGAGTTCAGAGACCCAGTACTTC.

The gene calls are TRBV4-3 and TRBJ2-1; D may be TRBD2 (7 bases). V was pared by 0 bases and J by 4 bases, with 25 bases between. Per germline, CDR1 LGHNA and CDR2 YSLEER. The CDR3 is 20 residues long. The CDR3, as DNA: TGCGCCAGCAGCCAAGAGCGAGGGGGGGGCGCGGGTCTTCGTTACAATGAGCAGTTCTTC. This codes for CASSQERGGGAGLRYNEQFF.

The chain combines TRBV2 with TRBJ2-7; maybe TRBD1 (6 bases). The CDR3 is 13 residues long. Germline loops: CDR1 SNHLY, CDR2 FYNNEI. V shed 3 bases and J shed 0 bases, with 6 bases lying between them. The CDR3 spells CASSEDSSYEQYF. In DNA form, the CDR3 reads TGTGCCAGCAGTGAGGACAGCTCCTACGAGCAGTACTTC.

The chain is built from TRBV6-2 or TRBV6-3 and TRBJ1-2, with D possibly TRBD1 on 5 matching bases. V shed 4 bases and J shed 4 bases, with 16 bases lying between them. The CDR3 has 15 residues. The germline V gene has CDR1 MNHEY and CDR2 SVGEGT. The CDR3 DNA reads TGTGCCAGCAGTTCCAATCTAAGACAGAGCTATGGCTACACCTTC. It translates to CASSSNLRQSYGYTF.